This T cell receptor beta chain was retrieved from a study of cytomegalovirus exposure and HLA in healthy donors. For the study at large: In a previous analysis, 120 million or so unique TCR beta sequences were found from about 179 million T cells. Findings and limits, study-wide: Follow-up analysis found HLA locus-dependent TCR association rates, highest for DRB1 and lowest for HLA-C. The study listed some 160 cytomegalovirus-associated TCR beta chains.

13 Jbeta primers and 60 Vbeta primers were used for the PCR. The data were produced by immunoSEQ multiplex PCR, yet TCRdb's version contains in-frame clones alone and is incomplete. The sample consists of more than 60,000 clones, about four fifths of them appearing once. In germline, CDR1 is SGDLS, CDR2 YYNGEE. J lost 7 bases, V lost 3 bases, and 10 bases had no gene match. The CDR3 sequence is 17 residues long. In this sample, this clone turned up once. What it binds is unknown. Specimen: PBMCs. The V and J genes are TRBV9 and TRBJ1-6, with 10 bases that match TRBD1. This sequence originates from a woman in her 40s in good health and CMV-seropositive. CDR3 protein: CASSAPGTGVMNSPLHF. The CDR3 nucleotides read TGTGCCAGCAGCGCCCCCGGGACAGGGGTGATGAATTCACCCCTCCACTTT.